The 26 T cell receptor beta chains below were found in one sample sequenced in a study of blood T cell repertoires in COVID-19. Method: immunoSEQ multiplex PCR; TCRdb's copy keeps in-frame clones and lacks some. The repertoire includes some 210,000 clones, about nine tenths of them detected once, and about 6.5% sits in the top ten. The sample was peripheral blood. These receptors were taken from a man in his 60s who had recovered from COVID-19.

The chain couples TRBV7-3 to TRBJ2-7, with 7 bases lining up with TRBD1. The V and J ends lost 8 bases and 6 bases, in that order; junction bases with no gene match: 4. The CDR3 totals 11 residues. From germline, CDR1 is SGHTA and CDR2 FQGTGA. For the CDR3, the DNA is TGTGCCAGCGGGGCAGGGGGCGAGCAGTACTTC. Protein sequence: CASGAGGEQYF.

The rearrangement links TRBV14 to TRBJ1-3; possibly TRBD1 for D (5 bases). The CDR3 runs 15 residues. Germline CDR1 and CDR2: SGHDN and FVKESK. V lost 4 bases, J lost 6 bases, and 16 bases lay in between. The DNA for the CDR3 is TGTGCCAGCAGCCGGATAGACAGCGGGTCAAACACCATATATTTT. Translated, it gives CASSRIDSGSNTIYF.

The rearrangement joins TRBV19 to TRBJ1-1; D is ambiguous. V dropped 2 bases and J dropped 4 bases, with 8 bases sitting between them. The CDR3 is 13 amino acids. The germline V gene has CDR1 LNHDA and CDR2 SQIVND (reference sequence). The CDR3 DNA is TGTGCCAGTAGTATAAAGAGGGCCACTGAAGCTTTCTTT. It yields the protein CASSIKRATEAFF.

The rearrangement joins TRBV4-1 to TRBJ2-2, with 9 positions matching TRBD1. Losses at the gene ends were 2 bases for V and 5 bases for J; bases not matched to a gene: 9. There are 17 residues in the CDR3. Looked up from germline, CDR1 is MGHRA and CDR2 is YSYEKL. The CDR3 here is CASSQKVGTGWTGELFF. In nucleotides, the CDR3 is TGCGCCAGCAGCCAAAAAGTAGGGACAGGGTGGACCGGGGAGCTGTTTTTT.

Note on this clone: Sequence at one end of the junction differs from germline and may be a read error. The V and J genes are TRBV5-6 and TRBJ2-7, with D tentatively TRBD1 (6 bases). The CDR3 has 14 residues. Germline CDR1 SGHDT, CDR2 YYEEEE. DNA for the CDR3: TGTGCCAGCAGCTCGCCGGGACATTCCTACGAGCAGTGCTTC. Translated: CASSSPGHSYEQCF.

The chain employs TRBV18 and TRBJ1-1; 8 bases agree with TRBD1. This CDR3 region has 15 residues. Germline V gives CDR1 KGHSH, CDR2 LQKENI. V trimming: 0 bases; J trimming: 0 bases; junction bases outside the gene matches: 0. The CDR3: CASSPPDRVNTEAFF. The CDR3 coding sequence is TGTGCCAGCTCACCACCGGACAGGGTGAACACTGAAGCTTTCTTT. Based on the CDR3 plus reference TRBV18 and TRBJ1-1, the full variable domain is NAGVMQNPRHLVRRRGQEARLRCSPMKGHSHVYWYRQLPEEGLKFMVYLQKENIIDESGMPKERFSAEFPKEGPSILRIQQVVRGDSAAYFCASSPPDRVNTEAFFGQGTRLTVV.

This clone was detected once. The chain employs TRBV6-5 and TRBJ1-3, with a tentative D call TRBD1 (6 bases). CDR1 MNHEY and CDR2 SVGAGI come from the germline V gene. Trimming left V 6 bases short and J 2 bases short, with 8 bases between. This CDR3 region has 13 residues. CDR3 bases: TGTGCCAGCAGATGGGGGCCTGGAAACACCATATATTTT. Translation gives CASRWGPGNTIYF.

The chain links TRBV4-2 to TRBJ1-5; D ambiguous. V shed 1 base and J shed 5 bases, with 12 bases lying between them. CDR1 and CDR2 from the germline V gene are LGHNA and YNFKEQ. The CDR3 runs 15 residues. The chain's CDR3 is CASSQGQASHQPQHF. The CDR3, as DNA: TGTGCCAGCAGCCAAGGCCAGGCCTCACATCAGCCCCAGCATTTT.

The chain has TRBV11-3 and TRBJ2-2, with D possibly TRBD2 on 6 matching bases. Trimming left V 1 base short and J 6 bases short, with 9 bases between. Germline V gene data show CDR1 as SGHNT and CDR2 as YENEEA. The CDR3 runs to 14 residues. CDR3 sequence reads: CASSLGGVSGELFF. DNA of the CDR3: TGTGCCAGCAGCTTAGGCGGGGTTTCCGGGGAGCTGTTTTTT.

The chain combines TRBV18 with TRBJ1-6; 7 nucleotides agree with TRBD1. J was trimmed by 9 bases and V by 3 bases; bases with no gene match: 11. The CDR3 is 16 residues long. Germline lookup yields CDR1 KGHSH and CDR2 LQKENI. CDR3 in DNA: TGTGCCAGCTCACCCCAAACCACAGGGGCAGGTTCACCCCTCCACTTT. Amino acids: CASSPQTTGAGSPLHF.

The CDR3 sequence is CASSYSTGLTYEQYF. CDR3 nucleotide sequence: TGTGCCAGCAGTTACTCGACAGGCCTAACCTACGAGCAGTACTTC. The rearrangement uses TRBV6-6 and TRBJ2-7, with D maybe TRBD1 (6 bases). The V gene's germline CDR1 is MNHNY and CDR2 SVGAGI (reference sequence). The CDR3 loop spans 15 amino acids. V was pared by 0 bases and J by 2 bases, with 11 bases between.

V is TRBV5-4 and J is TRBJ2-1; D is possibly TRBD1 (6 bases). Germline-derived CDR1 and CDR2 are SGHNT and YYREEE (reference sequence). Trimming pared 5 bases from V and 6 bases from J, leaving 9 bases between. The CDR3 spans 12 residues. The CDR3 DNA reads TGTGCCAGCAGTCACAGGGTCAATGAGCAGTTCTTC. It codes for CASSHRVNEQFF.

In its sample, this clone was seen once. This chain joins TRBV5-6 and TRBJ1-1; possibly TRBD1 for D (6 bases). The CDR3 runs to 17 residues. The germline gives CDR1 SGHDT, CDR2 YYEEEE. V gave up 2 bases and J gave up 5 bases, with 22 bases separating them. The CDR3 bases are TGTGCCAGCAGCTTATTTCCTCCGGGTCAGGGGCGAACTGAAGCTTTCTTT. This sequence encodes CASSLFPPGQGRTEAFF.

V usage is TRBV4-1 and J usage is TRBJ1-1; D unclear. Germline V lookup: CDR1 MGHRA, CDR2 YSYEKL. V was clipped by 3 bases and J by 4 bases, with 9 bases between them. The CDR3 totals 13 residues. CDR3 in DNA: TGCGCCAGCAGCCACGAAAGCGGCACTGAAGCTTTCTTT. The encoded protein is CASSHESGTEAFF.

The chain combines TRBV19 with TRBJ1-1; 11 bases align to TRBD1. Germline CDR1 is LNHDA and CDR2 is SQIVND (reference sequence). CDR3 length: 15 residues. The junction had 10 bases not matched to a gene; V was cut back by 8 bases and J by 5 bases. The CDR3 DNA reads TGTGCCAGTGGGGGACAGGGGGGGAAGAGGACTGAAGCTTTCTTT. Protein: CASGGQGGKRTEAFF.

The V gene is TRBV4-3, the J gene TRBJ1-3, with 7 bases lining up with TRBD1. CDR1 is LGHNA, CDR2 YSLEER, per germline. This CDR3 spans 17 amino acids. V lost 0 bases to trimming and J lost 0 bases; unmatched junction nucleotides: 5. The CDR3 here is CASSQDLGQYSGNTIYF. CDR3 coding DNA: TGCGCCAGCAGCCAAGACCTGGGACAGTACTCTGGAAACACCATATATTTT.

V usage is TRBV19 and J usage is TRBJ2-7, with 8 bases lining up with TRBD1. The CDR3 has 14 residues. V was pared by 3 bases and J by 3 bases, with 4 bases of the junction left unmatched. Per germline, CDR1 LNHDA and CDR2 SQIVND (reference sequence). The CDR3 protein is CASSIRTGIYEQYF. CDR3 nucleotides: TGTGCCAGTAGTATTCGGACAGGGATCTACGAGCAGTACTTC.

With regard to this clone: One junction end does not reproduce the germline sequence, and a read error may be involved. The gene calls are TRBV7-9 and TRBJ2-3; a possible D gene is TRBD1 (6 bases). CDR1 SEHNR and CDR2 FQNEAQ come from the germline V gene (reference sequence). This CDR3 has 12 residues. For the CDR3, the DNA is TGTGCCAGCAGCTTACGCTCGAATCAGGGGAATTTT. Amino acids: CASSLRSNQGNF.

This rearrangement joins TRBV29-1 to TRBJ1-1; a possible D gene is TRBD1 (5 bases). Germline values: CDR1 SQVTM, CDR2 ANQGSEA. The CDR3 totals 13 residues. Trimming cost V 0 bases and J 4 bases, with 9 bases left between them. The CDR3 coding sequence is TGCAGCGTTGAAGATACCGGGGGCACTGAAGCTTTCTTT. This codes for CSVEDTGGTEAFF.

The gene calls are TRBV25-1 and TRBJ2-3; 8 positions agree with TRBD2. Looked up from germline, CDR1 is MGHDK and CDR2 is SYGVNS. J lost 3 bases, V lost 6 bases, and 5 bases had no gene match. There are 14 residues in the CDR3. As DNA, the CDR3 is TGTGCCAGCAGGGTTAGCGGGATAACAGATACGCAGTATTTT. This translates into CASRVSGITDTQYF.

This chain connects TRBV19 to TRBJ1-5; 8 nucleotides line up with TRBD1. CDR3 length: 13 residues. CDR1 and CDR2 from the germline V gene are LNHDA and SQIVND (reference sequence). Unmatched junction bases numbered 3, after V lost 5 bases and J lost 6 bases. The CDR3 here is CASSGQGSQPQHF. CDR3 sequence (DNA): TGTGCCAGTAGTGGACAGGGAAGTCAGCCCCAGCATTTT.

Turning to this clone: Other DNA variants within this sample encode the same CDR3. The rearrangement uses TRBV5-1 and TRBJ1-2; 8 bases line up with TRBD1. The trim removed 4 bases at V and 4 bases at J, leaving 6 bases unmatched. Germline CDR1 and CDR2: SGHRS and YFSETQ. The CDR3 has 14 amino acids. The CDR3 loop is CASSPDRVGYGYTF. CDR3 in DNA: TGCGCCAGCAGCCCGGACAGGGTCGGCTATGGCTACACCTTC.

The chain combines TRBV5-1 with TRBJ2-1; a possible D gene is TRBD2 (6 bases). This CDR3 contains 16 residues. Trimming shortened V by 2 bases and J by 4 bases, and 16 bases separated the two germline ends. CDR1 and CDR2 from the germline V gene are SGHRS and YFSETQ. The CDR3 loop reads CASSLGNNGGYNEQFF. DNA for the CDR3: TGCGCCAGCAGCTTAGGGAATAACGGGGGATACAATGAGCAGTTCTTC. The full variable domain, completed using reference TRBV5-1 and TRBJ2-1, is KAGVTQTPRYLIKTRGQQVTLSCSPISGHRSVSWYQQTPGQGLQFLFEYFSETQRNKGNFPGRFSGRQFSNSRSEMNVSTLELGDSALYLCASSLGNNGGYNEQFFGPGTRLTVL.

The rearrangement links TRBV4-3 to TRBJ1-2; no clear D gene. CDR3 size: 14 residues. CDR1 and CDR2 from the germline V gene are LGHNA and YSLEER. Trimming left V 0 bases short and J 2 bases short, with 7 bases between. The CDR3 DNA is TGCGCCAGCAGCCAAGAGCCGGGGAACTATGGCTACACCTTC. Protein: CASSQEPGNYGYTF.

In DNA form, the CDR3 reads TGTGCCAGTAGTATAGATGCTAGCGGGGCAAGGAATGAGCAGTTCTTC. This gives the protein CASSIDASGARNEQFF. The V and J genes are TRBV19 and TRBJ2-1, with 9 bases aligning to TRBD2. V was clipped by 0 bases and J by 7 bases; unmatched bases: 7. CDR1 and CDR2 (germline): LNHDA, SQIVND (reference sequence). CDR3 size: 16 residues.

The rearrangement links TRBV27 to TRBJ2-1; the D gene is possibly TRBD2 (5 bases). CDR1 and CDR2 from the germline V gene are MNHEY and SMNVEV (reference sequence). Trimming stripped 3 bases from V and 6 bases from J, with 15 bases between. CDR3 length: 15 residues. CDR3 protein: CASSFVTPEGNEQFF. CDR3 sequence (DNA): TGTGCCAGCAGTTTCGTAACCCCCGAGGGCAATGAGCAGTTCTTC.